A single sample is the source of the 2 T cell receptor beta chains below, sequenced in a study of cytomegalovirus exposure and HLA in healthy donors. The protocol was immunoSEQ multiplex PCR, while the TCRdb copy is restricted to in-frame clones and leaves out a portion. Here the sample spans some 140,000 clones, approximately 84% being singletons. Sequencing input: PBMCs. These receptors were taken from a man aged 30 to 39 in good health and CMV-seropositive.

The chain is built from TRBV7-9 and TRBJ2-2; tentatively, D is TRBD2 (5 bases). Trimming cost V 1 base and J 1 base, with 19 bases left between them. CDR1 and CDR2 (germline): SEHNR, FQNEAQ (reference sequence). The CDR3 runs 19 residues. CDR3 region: CASSLGYIKSGLNTGELFF. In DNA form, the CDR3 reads TGTGCCAGCAGCTTAGGGTACATTAAGAGCGGCTTGAACACCGGGGAGCTGTTTTTT.

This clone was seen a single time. CDR3 sequence: CASSWGGDPTDTQYF. The DNA for the CDR3 is TGCGCCAGCAGCTGGGGGGGGGATCCCACAGATACGCAGTATTTT. The rearrangement links TRBV5-1 to TRBJ2-3, with TRBD2 matching 7 bases. J lost 2 bases, V lost 3 bases, and 6 bases had no gene match. From germline, CDR1 is SGHRS and CDR2 YFSETQ. This CDR3 region has 15 residues.